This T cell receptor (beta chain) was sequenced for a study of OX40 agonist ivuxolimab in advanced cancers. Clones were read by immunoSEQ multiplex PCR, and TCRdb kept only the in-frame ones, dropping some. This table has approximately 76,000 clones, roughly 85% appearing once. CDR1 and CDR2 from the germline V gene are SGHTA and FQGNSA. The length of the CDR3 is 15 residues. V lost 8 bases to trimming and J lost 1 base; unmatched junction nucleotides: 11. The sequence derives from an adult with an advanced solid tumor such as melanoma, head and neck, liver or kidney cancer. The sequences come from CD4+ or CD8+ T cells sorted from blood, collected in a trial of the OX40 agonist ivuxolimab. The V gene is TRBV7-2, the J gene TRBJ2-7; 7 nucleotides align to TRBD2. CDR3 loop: CASGRPGLMSYEQYF. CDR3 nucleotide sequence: TGTGCCAGCGGGAGACCGGGACTAATGTCCTACGAGCAGTACTTC.